The 31 T cell receptor beta chains below all came from one sample that was sequenced in a study of shared clonotypes between healthy human individuals. This table comes from immunoSEQ multiplex PCR, and its TCRdb copy is limited to in-frame clones, with some not included. Counted here are more than 400,000 clones, roughly 80% occurring once; the ten biggest clones make up 9.5% to 15%. Sequencing was carried out using PBMCs. Receptors originate from a woman aged 35 to 49 in good health. Some clones in this sample may be carry-over from other donors' samples.

The gene calls are TRBV9 and TRBJ1-5; D unresolved. CDR3 length: 13 amino acids. Germline loops: CDR1 SGDLS, CDR2 YYNGEE. V lost 2 bases and J lost 3, with 6 bases in between. CDR3 coding DNA: TGTGCCAGCAGCGTCGGCCTCAATCAGCCCCAGCATTTT. Protein sequence: CASSVGLNQPQHF.

This clone was seen more than once but under ten times. The V and J genes are TRBV30 and TRBJ2-2; D is undetermined. V was clipped by 0 bases and J by 6 bases, with 14 bases between them. The CDR3 contains 15 residues. Germline V gene data show CDR1 as GTSNPN and CDR2 as SVGIG (reference sequence). The CDR3 region is CAWSVGRAHSGELFF. DNA for the CDR3: TGTGCCTGGAGTGTGGGAAGGGCACACTCCGGGGAGCTGTTTTTT.

On this clone itself: It differs at one base from a far larger clone, so likely a read error. This same CDR3 is encoded by further DNA sequences in the sample. This chain joins TRBV2 and TRBJ2-7, with a weak D call TRBD1 (5 bases). V was clipped by 10 bases and J by 1 base, with 11 bases between them. Germline assignment: CDR1 SNHLY and CDR2 FYNNEI. The length of the CDR3 is 12 residues. The CDR3 is CATQAPSYEQYF. In DNA form, the CDR3 reads TGTGCCACACAGGCACCTTCCTACGAGCAGTACTTC.

The rearrangement uses TRBV4-1 and TRBJ2-2; D call uncertain. CDR3 length: 16 residues. Trimming took 3 bases from V and 7 from J, leaving 18 bases between them. Germline loops: CDR1 MGHRA, CDR2 YSYEKL. The DNA for the CDR3 is TGCGCCAGCAGCCACCGAGTGGTGGGTTTGGGCGGGGAGCTGTTTTTT. This codes for CASSHRVVGLGGELFF.

The chain couples TRBV7-8 to TRBJ1-5; 8 bases map to TRBD1. This CDR3 has 15 amino acids. V was clipped by 8 bases and J by 3 bases; unmatched bases: 9. CDR1 SGHVS and CDR2 FQNEAQ come from the germline V gene. The CDR3 spells CASRRGTGHNQPQHF. The CDR3 DNA follows: TGTGCCAGCCGCCGGGGGACAGGTCACAATCAGCCCCAGCATTTT.

Comments on this clone: With only one base between it and a far larger clone, this is likely a read error. This sample includes further DNA sequences coding for the same CDR3. V gene TRBV5-1 combines with J gene TRBJ2-3, with a tentative D call TRBD1 (6 bases). Per germline, CDR1 SGHRS and CDR2 YFSETQ. V was pared by 4 bases and J by 6 bases, with 15 bases between. The CDR3 totals 14 residues. The CDR3 loop is CASSLNLQGDTQYF. The CDR3 DNA reads as TGCGCCAGCAGCCTTAATCTACAGGGTGATACGCAGTATTTT.

J is TRBJ2-7 and V is TRBV29-1; 9 bases fit TRBD2. V lost 4 bases and J lost 3; bases outside the gene matches: 4. CDR1 is SQVTM and CDR2 is ANQGSEA in the germline V gene. The CDR3 covers 13 residues. CDR3 amino acids: CSVAPSGNYEQYF. CDR3 nucleotides: TGCAGCGTTGCCCCTAGCGGGAACTACGAGCAGTACTTC.

There are a few counts of this clone. This sequence joins TRBV18 and TRBJ1-1; the D is unclear. The V gene's germline CDR1 is KGHSH and CDR2 LQKENI. There are 15 residues in the CDR3. V lost 4 bases and J 4 bases, leaving 16 bases between the germline ends. The CDR3 is CASSLVSRPVTEAFF. For the CDR3, the DNA is TGTGCCAGCTCACTAGTTTCGAGGCCAGTCACTGAAGCTTTCTTT.

The chain joins TRBV4-2 to TRBJ1-1; 10 bases map to TRBD1. Unmatched junction bases numbered 7, after V lost 4 bases and J lost 5 bases. Germline CDR1 is LGHNA and CDR2 is YNFKEQ. The CDR3 consists of 15 residues. CDR3 in amino acids: CASSRGQGSETEAFF. DNA of the CDR3: TGTGCCAGCAGCCGGGGACAGGGGTCGGAAACTGAAGCTTTCTTT.

This clone was seen a few times. The V gene is TRBV28, the J gene TRBJ2-7, with 7 bases matching TRBD1. J was trimmed by 6 bases and V by 1 base; bases with no gene match: 9. The length of the CDR3 is 15 residues. Germline lookup yields CDR1 MDHEN and CDR2 SYDVKM. CDR3 residues: CASSLFADRTGEQYF. DNA of the CDR3: TGTGCCAGCAGTTTATTCGCGGACAGGACGGGCGAGCAGTACTTC.

Comment on this clone: Given a far larger clone just one base away, this is likely a sequencing read error. The V call is TRBV7-8, the J call TRBJ1-1; unclear D gene. The CDR3 runs to 13 residues. Germline V gives CDR1 SGHVS, CDR2 FQNEAQ. The CDR3 loop reads CASSSNMNTGAFF. The CDR3, as DNA: TGTGCCAGCAGCTCCAATATGAACACTGGAGCTTTCTTT.

The chain links TRBV29-1 to TRBJ2-5; tentatively, D is TRBD1 or TRBD2 (5 bases each). The V gene's germline CDR1 is SQVTM and CDR2 ANQGSEA. V dropped 8 bases and J dropped 1 base, with 14 bases sitting between them. The CDR3 consists of 13 residues. CDR3 DNA: TGCAGCTCCGGTCAGGGAGCCCAAGAGACCCAGTACTTC. The encoded protein is CSSGQGAQETQYF.

The chain employs TRBV2 and TRBJ2-6; 8 bases map to TRBD1. The CDR3 extends over 14 amino acids. Germline V lookup: CDR1 SNHLY, CDR2 FYNNEI. V shed 6 bases, J shed 2 bases, and the junction held 0 bases outside the gene matches. The CDR3 here is CASRDRAGANVLTF. CDR3 bases: TGTGCCAGCAGGGACAGGGCTGGGGCCAACGTCCTGACTTTC.

Details on this clone: With a far larger clone one base away, a read error is the likely cause. The chain links TRBV4-3 to TRBJ2-1; 9 bases are a match to TRBD2. J gave up 5 bases and V 4 bases, and 6 bases lay outside the gene matches. The CDR3 loop spans 15 amino acids. CDR1 LGHNA and CDR2 YSLEER come from the germline V gene. For the CDR3, the DNA is TGCGCCAGCAGCCTCGGGACTAGCAGCCACAATGAGCAGTTCTTC. This translates into CASSLGTSSHNEQFF.

CDR3 bases: TGTGCCAGCAGCCCACACTCGGGCCCGGGGGAGCTGTTTTTT. It specifies CASSPHSGPGELFF. This chain links TRBV7-9 with TRBJ2-2; D is uncertain. Germline CDR1 SEHNR, CDR2 FQNEAQ (reference sequence). CDR3 length equals 14 residues. The V end was cut by 5 bases, the J end by 8 bases, with 15 bases between.

With respect to this clone: A read error may explain this, as a much larger clone is one base away. This CDR3 is also generated by other DNA sequences in the sample. V gene TRBV6-1 combines with J gene TRBJ1-4; weak D call: TRBD1 (5 bases). The CDR3 covers 16 residues. Germline CDR1 reads MNHNS; CDR2 reads SASEGT. The DNA for the CDR3 is TGTGCAAGCAGTGAAAGAGCGGGGGAAGGAAGTGAAAAACTGTTTTTT. Amino acid sequence: CASSERAGEGSEKLFF.

This clone was observed a handful of times. V gene TRBV11-2 combines with J gene TRBJ2-5; D perhaps matches TRBD2 (5 bases). V lost 5 bases and J 2 bases, leaving 12 bases between the germline ends. The CDR3 has 14 amino acids. Germline lookup yields CDR1 SGHAT and CDR2 FQNNGV. The CDR3 nucleotides are TGTGCCAGCAGCCCCCTCCGGGGACAAGAGACCCAGTACTTC. As protein: CASSPLRGQETQYF.

Regarding this clone: A read error may produce the germline difference seen at one junction end. The V and J genes are TRBV30 and TRBJ1-5, with a possible D match to TRBD1 (5 bases). Germline assignment: CDR1 GTSNPN and CDR2 SVGIG (reference sequence). CDR3 length: 14 residues. CDR3 bases: TGTGCCTTGAGTCATGACAGTAGCAATCAGCCCCAGCATTTT. Translated, it gives CALSHDSSNQPQHF.

This clone appeared a few times. V and J are TRBV19 and TRBJ1-3; no definite D call. This CDR3 comprises 13 residues. Per germline, CDR1 LNHDA and CDR2 SQIVND (reference sequence). Trimming removed 7 bases at V and 0 bases at J, with 7 bases between. The CDR3 region has the DNA TGTGCCAGTACGGGCCGCTCTGGAAACACCATATATTTT. The encoded protein is CASTGRSGNTIYF.

The chain combines TRBV4-3 with TRBJ2-2; 13 bases match TRBD2. The length of the CDR3 is 18 residues. Per germline, CDR1 LGHNA and CDR2 YSLEER. With 0 bases clipped from V and 5 bases from J, the junction kept 6 bases outside the gene matches. The CDR3, as DNA: TGCGCCAGCAGCCAAGATTGGACTAGCGGGAGTGTAACCGGGGAGCTGTTTTTT. This sequence encodes CASSQDWTSGSVTGELFF.

This chain links TRBV5-1 with TRBJ2-5; 7 bases fit TRBD2. This CDR3 region has 13 residues. The V and J ends lost 2 bases and 3 bases, in that order; junction bases with no gene match: 1. Germline CDR1 reads SGHRS; CDR2 reads YFSETQ. The CDR3 is CASSFSGEETQYF. The CDR3 nucleotides read TGCGCCAGCAGCTTCAGCGGGGAAGAGACCCAGTACTTC.

The chain combines TRBV4-1 with TRBJ1-5; D gene ambiguous. Looked up from germline, CDR1 is MGHRA and CDR2 is YSYEKL. CDR3 length: 14 residues. V dropped 0 bases and J dropped 5 bases, with 8 bases sitting between them. DNA of the CDR3: TGCGCCAGCAGCCAAGAATGGGGAGATCAGCCCCAGCATTTT. This sequence encodes CASSQEWGDQPQHF.

The CDR3: CASSVGLAGRAGELFF. Written as DNA, the CDR3 is TGTGCCAGCAGCGTCGGACTAGCGGGACGTGCCGGGGAGCTGTTTTTT. The chain links TRBV9 to TRBJ2-2, with 12 bases identical to TRBD2. From germline, CDR1 is SGDLS and CDR2 YYNGEE. V was clipped by 2 bases and J by 6 bases; unmatched bases: 5. The CDR3 loop spans 16 amino acids. The variable domain in full, with the rest retrieved from reference TRBV9 and TRBJ2-2, is DSGVTQTPKHLITATGQRVTLRCSPRSGDLSVYWYQQSLDQGLQFLIQYYNGEERAKGNILERFSAQQFPDLHSELNLSSLELGDSALYFCASSVGLAGRAGELFFGEGSRLTVL.

The chain joins TRBV7-9 to TRBJ2-1; 14 nucleotides line up with TRBD2. The ends lost 3 bases at V and 4 bases at J; junction bases unmatched: 8. Germline values: CDR1 SEHNR, CDR2 FQNEAQ (reference sequence). This CDR3 spans 18 amino acids. CDR3 residues: CASSFPTSGRARYNEQFF. The CDR3 DNA follows: TGTGCCAGCAGCTTCCCGACTAGCGGGAGGGCCAGATACAATGAGCAGTTCTTC.

Concerning this clone itself: A far larger clone is only one base removed, so a read error is likely. This CDR3 reads CAGSLGSPTEAFF. The CDR3 region has the DNA TGTGCCGGCAGCTTAGGGTCCCCCACTGAAGCTTTCTTT. The chain couples TRBV11-2 to TRBJ1-1, with D uncertain. The CDR3 has 13 residues. CDR1 SGHAT and CDR2 FQNNGV come from the germline V gene.

This chain connects TRBV6-1 to TRBJ1-1; D gene uncertain. Germline CDR1 MNHNS, CDR2 SASEGT. CDR3 length equals 13 residues. Trimming cost V 2 bases and J 8 bases, with 12 bases left between them. The CDR3 is CASSEPAGTEAFF. The CDR3 DNA follows: TGTGCCAGCAGTGAACCAGCGGGTACCGAAGCTTTCTTT.

Regarding this clone: This is likely an artifact of a read error, given a far larger clone one base away. The J gene is TRBJ2-7, the V gene TRBV7-3; a possible D gene is TRBD1 (5 bases). With 7 bases removed from V and 3 bases from J, the gap between germline ends came to 10 bases. This CDR3 is built from 12 residues. The V gene's germline CDR1 is SGHTA and CDR2 FQGTGA. This chain's CDR3 is CASNRQGYEQYF. The CDR3 DNA is TGTGCCAGCAATCGCCAGGGCTACGAGCAGTACTTC.

As concerns this clone: One base separates it from a far larger clone, so it is likely a read error. The V and J genes are TRBV5-6 and TRBJ1-2; D remains ambiguous. Trimming removed 0 bases at V and 8 bases at J, with 8 bases between. CDR3 size: 12 residues. CDR1 SGHDT and CDR2 YYEEEE come from the germline V gene. CDR3 protein: CASSLGGRGYTF. The CDR3 region has the DNA TGTGCCAGCAGCTTGGGCGGTCGGGGCTACACCTTC.

The chain uses TRBV7-8 and TRBJ1-1; 7 nucleotides agree with TRBD1. CDR3 length: 14 amino acids. The trim removed 5 bases at V and 6 bases at J, leaving 9 bases unmatched. Germline V gene lookup returns CDR1 SGHVS and CDR2 FQNEAQ. Here the CDR3 DNA reads TGTGCCAGCAGCAGAGAGACAGGGACCTCTGAAGCTTTCTTT. Encoded protein: CASSRETGTSEAFF.

This chain joins TRBV20-1 and TRBJ2-7, with a possible D match to TRBD1 (5 bases). The CDR3 runs 11 residues. Trimming took 6 bases from V and 7 from J, leaving 13 bases between them. From germline, CDR1 is DFQATT and CDR2 SNEGSKA (reference sequence). The CDR3 is CSANQGGEQYF. The CDR3 DNA is TGCAGTGCCAATCAGGGTGGAGAGCAGTACTTC.

The gene calls are TRBV2 and TRBJ2-5; TRBD2 might be the D (5 bases). Germline CDR1 is SNHLY and CDR2 is FYNNEI. The ends were cut back, 1 base at V and 0 bases at J, with 6 bases in the middle. The CDR3 is 14 amino acids. The CDR3 coding sequence is TGTGCCAGCAGTGAAGGCGGGTACCAAGAGACCCAGTACTTC. Translated, it gives CASSEGGYQETQYF.